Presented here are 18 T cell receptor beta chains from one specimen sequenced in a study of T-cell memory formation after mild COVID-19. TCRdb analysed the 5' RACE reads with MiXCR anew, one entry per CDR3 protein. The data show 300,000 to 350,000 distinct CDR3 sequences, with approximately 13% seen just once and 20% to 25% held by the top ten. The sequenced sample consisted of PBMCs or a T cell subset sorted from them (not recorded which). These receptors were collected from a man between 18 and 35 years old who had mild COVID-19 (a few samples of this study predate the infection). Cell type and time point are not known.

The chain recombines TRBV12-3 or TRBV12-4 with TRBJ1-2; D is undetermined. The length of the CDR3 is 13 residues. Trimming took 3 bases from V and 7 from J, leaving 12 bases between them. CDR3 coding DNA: TGTGCCAGCAGTTTCGGACCCGTGGGTGGCTACACCTTC. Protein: CASSFGPVGGYTF.

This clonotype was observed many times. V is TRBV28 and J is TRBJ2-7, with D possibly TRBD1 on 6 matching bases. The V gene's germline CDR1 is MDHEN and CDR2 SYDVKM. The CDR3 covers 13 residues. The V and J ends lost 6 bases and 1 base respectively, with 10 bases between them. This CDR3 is CASSPGQSYEQYV. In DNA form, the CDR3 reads TGTGCCAGCAGCCCCGGACAGTCCTACGAGCAGTACGTC.

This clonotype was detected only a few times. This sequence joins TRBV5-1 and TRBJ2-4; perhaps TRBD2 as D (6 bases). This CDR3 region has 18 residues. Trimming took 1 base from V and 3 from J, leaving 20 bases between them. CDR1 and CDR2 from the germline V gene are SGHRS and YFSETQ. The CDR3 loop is CASSLHLRGRPGKNIQYF. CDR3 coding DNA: TGCGCCAGCAGCTTGCATCTGCGGGGCCGTCCTGGCAAAAACATTCAGTACTTC.

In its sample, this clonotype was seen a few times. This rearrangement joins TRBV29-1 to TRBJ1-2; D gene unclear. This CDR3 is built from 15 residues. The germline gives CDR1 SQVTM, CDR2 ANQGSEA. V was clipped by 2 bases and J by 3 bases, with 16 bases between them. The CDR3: CSVESATPAYYGYTF. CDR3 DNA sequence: TGCAGCGTTGAATCAGCCACGCCTGCTTACTATGGCTACACCTTC.

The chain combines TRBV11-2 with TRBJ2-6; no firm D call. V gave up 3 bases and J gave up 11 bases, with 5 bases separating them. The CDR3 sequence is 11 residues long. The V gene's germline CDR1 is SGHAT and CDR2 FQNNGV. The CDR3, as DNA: TGTGCCAGCAGCTTCCGGGACGTCCTGACTTTC. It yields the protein CASSFRDVLTF.

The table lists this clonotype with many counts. DNA for the CDR3: TGCAGTGGGAGGCTAGAGACAGATACGCAGTATTTT. Protein sequence: CSGRLETDTQYF. V usage is TRBV20-1 and J usage is TRBJ2-3; maybe TRBD2 (5 bases). The germline V gene has CDR1 DFQATT and CDR2 SNEGSKA (reference sequence). The CDR3 sequence is 12 residues long. Trimming stripped 7 bases from V and 3 bases from J, with 11 bases between.

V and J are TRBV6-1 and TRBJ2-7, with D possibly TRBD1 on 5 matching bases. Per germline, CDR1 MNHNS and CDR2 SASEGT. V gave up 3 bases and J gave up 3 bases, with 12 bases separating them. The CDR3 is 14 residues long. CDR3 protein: CASSDAGPGYEQYF. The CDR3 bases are TGTGCCAGCAGTGACGCAGGGCCGGGCTACGAGCAGTACTTC.

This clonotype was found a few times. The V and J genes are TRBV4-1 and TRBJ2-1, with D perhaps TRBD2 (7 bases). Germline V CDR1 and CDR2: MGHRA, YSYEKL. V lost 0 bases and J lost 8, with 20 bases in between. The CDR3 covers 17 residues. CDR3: CASSQDKGGGLKDEQFF. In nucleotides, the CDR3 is TGCGCCAGCAGCCAAGATAAAGGGGGGGGGCTTAAAGATGAGCAGTTCTTC.

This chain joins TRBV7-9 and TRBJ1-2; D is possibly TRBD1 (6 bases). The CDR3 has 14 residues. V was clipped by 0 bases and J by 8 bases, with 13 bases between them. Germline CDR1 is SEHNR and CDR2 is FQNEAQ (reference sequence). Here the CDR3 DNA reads TGTGCCAGCAGCTTAGCGACAGGAACCCTCGGCTACACCTTC. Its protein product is CASSLATGTLGYTF.

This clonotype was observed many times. The chain's CDR3 is CASSLGSGTNYGYTF. The CDR3 nucleotides read TGTGCCAGCAGTCTCGGCTCGGGCACTAACTATGGCTACACCTTC. The gene calls are TRBV6-6 and TRBJ1-2; D gene unclear. Germline-derived CDR1 and CDR2 are MNHNY and SVGAGI (reference sequence). V lost 5 bases, J lost 0 bases, and 13 bases lay in between. The CDR3 extends over 15 amino acids.

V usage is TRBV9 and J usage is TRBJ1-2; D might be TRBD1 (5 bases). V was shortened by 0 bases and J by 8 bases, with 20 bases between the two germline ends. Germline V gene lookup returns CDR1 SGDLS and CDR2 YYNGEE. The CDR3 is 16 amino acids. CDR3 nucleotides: TGTGCCAGCAGCGTAGCGTCCCCCACAGGTTCTCAGGGCTACACCTTC. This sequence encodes CASSVASPTGSQGYTF. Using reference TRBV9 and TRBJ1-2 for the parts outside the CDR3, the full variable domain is DSGVTQTPKHLITATGQRVTLRCSPRSGDLSVYWYQQSLDQGLQFLIQYYNGEERAKGNILERFSAQQFPDLHSELNLSSLELGDSALYFCASSVASPTGSQGYTFGSGTRLTVV.

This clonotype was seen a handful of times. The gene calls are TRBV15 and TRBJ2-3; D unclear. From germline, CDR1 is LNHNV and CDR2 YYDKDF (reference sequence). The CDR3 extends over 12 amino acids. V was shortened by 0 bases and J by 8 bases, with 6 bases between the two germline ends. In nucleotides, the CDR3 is TGTGCCACCAGCAGAGATGGGATTACGCAGTATTTT. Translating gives CATSRDGITQYF.

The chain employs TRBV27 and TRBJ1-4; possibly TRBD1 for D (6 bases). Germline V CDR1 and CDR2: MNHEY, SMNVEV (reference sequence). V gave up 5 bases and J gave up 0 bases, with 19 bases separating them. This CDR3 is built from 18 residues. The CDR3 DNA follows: TGTGCCAGCAGTCCGGCGGACAGCCAATATGCAACTAATGAAAAACTGTTTTTT. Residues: CASSPADSQYATNEKLFF.

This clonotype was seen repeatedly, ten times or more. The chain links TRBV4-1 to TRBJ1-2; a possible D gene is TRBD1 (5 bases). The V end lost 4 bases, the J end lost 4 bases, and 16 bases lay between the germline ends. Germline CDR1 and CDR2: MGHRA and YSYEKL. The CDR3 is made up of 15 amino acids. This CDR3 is CASSPPRRGIYGYTF. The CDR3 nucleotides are TGCGCCAGCAGCCCTCCCCGGCGGGGGATCTATGGCTACACCTTC.

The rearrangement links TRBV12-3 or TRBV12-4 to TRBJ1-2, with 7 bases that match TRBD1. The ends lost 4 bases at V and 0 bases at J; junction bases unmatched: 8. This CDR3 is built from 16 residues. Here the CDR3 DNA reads TGTGCCAGCAGTTATTCCGGGGACAGTTCTAACTATGGCTACACCTTC. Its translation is CASSYSGDSSNYGYTF.

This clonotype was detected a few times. Written as DNA, the CDR3 is TGTGCCAGCAAACCGACAGGGGTAGCTGAAGCTTTCTTT. Encoded protein: CASKPTGVAEAFF. This chain uses TRBV6-6 with TRBJ1-1, with TRBD1 matching over 8 bases. The J segment lost 6 bases and the V segment lost 7 bases, leaving 7 bases of the junction unmatched. CDR1 is MNHNY, CDR2 SVGAGI, per germline (reference sequence). The length of the CDR3 is 13 residues.

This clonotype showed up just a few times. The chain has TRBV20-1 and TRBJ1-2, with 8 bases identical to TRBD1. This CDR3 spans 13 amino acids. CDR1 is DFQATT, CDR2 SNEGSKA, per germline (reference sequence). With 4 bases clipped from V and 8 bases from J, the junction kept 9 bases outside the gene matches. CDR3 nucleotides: TGCAGTGCTATGACAGGGGTGACGAGAGGCTACACCTTC. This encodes CSAMTGVTRGYTF.

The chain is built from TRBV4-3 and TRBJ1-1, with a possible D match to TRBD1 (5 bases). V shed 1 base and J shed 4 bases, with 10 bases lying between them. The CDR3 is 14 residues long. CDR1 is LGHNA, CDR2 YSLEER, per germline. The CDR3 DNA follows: TGCGCCAGCAGCCAAGTGTCTGGGGGCACTGAAGCTTTCTTT. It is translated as CASSQVSGGTEAFF.